The present T cell receptor beta chain was sequenced within a study of human T cells and chemical hapten exposure. Looking at the study overall: Skin on the upper inner arm, approximately 2 cm by approximately 2 cm in size, was sensitized with 2% DPC. Patch tests applied 0.01% DPC to the upper back, read at 6 days. Overall study results and limits: Counts of TCRs expanded at PT1 correlated positively with patch test score.

The time point denotes: patch test 2, 6 weeks after DPC sensitization. As for treatment: therapeutic diphenylcyclopropenone sensitization with weekly scalp DPC. Whole blood, unfractionated, served as the material for total RNA extraction. The library tagged individual cDNA molecules with unique molecular identifiers. MiXCR, applied by TCRdb to the RACE reads, yields one record per CDR3 protein. Of roughly 40,000 distinct CDR3 sequences listed, roughly a tenth are singletons. With respect to this clonotype: Its matching antigen is unknown.

The sequence came from a woman aged 25 to 39 with alopecia areata. Some clones in this sample may be carry-over from other donors' samples. The sequences come from whole blood, collected in connection with sensitization to the hapten diphenylcyclopropenone (DPC).

The CDR3, as DNA: TGTGCCAGTAGTCCTCCGGGACTCACCGTCACAGATACGCAGTATTTT. Translating it yields CASSPPGLTVTDTQYF. The V and J genes are TRBV19 and TRBJ2-3; perhaps TRBD2 as D (6 bases). V lost 5 bases and J 2 bases, leaving 17 bases between the germline ends. CDR3 length: 16 amino acids. Germline CDR1 reads LNHDA; CDR2 reads SQIVND (reference sequence).